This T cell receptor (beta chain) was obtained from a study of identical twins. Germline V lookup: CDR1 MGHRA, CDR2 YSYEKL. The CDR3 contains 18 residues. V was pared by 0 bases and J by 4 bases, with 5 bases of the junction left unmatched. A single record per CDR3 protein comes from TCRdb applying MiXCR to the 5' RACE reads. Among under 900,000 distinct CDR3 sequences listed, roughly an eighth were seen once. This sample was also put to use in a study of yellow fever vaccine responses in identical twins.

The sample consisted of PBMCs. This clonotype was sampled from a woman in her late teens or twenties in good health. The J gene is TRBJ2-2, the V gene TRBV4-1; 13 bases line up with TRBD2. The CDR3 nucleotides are TGCGCCAGCAGCCAAGATCCCCGGACTAGCGGGAGCACCGGGGAGCTGTTTTTT. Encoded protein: CASSQDPRTSGSTGELFF.